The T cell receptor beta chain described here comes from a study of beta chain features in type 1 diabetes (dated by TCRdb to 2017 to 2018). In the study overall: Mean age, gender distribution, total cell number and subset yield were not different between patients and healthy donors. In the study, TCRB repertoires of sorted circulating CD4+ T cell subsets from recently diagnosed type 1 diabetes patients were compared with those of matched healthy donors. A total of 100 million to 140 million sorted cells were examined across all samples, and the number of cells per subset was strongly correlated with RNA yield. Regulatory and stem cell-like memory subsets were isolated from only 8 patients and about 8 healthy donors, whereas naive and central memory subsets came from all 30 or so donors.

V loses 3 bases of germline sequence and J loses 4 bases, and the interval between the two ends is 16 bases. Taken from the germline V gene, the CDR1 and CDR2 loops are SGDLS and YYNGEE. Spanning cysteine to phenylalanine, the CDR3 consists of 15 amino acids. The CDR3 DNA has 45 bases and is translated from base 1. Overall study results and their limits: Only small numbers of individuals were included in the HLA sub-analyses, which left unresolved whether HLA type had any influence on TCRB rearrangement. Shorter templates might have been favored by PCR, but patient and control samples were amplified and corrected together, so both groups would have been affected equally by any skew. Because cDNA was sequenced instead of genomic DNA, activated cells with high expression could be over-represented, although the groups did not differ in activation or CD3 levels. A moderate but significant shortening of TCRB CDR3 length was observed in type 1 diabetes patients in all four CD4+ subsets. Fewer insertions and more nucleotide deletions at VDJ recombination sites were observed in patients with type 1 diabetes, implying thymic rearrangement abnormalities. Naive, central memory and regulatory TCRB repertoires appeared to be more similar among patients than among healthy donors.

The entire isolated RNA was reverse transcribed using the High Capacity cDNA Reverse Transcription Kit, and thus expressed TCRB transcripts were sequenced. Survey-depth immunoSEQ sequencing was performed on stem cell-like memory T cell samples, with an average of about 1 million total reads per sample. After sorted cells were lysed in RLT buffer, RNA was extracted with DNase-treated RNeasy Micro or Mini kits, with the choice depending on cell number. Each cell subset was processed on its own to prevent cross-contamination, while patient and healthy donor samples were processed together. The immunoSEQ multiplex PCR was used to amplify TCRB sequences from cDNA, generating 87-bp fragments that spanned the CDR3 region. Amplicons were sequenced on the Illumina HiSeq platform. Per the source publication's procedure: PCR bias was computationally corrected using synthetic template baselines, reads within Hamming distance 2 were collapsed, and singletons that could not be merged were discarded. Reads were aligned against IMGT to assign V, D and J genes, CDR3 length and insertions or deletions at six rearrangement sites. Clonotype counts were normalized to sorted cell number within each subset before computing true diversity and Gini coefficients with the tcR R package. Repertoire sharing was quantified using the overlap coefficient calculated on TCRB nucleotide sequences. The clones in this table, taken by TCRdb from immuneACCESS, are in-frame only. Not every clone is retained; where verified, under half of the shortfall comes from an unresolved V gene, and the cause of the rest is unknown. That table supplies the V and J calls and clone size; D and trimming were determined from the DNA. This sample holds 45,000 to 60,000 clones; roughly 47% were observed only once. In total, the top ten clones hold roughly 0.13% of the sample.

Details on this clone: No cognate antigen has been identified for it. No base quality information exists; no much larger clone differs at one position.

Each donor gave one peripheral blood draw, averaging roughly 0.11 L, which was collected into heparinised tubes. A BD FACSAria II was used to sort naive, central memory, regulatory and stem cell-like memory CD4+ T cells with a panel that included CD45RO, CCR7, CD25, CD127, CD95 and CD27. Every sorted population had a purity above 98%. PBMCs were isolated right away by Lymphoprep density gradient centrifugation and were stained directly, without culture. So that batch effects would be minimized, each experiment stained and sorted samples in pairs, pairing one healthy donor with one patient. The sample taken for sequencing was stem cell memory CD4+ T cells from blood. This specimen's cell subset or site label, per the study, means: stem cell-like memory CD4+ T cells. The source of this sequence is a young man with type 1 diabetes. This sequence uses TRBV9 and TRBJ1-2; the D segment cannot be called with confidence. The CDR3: CASSARHLLAYGYTF. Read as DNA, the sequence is TGTGCCAGCAGCGCCCGACACCTGCTAGCCTATGGCTACACCTTC.